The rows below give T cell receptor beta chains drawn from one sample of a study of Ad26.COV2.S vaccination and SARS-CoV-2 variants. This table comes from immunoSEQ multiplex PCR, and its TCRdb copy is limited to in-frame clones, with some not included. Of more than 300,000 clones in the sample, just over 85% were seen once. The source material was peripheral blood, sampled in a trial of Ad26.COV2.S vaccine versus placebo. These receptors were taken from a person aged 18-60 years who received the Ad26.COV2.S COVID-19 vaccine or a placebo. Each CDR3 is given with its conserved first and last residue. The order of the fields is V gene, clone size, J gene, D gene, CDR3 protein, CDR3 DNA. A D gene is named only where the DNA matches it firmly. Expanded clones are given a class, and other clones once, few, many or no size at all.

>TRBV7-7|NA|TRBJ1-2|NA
CASNSQVGIYGYTF
TGTGCCAGCAATTCACAGGTAGGGATCTATGGCTACACCTTC
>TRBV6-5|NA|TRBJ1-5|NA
CASRPTEYSNQPQHF
TGTGCCAGCAGACCCACCGAGTATAGCAATCAGCCCCAGCATTTT
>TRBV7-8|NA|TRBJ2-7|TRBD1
CASSLTRVGGTGLYEQYF
TGTGCCAGCAGCCTCACCCGGGTGGGTGGGACAGGGCTATACGAGCAGTACTTC
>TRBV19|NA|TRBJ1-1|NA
CASSPLANTEAFF
TGTGCCAGTAGCCCCCTCGCGAACACTGAAGCTTTCTTT
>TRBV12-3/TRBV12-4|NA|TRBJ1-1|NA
CASSWGAVTEAFF
TGTGCCAGCAGTTGGGGAGCGGTGACTGAAGCTTTCTTT
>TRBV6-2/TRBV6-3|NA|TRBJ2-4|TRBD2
CASSYLTSGLAKNIQYF
TGTGCCAGCAGTTATTTGACTAGCGGCTTGGCCAAAAACATTCAGTACTTC
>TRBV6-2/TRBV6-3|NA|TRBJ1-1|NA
CASSYSEGKAFF
TGTGCCAGCAGTTACTCAGAGGGGAAAGCTTTCTTT
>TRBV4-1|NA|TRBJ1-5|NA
CASSQTQYSNQPQHF
TGCGCCAGCAGCCAAACTCAGTATAGCAATCAGCCCCAGCATTTT
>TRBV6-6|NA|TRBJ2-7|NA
CASSYEAGTYEQYF
TGTGCCAGCAGTTACGAGGCAGGTACTTACGAGCAGTACTTC
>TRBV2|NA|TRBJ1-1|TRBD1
CASRATGGNTEAFF
TGTGCCAGCAGGGCGACAGGGGGGAACACTGAAGCTTTCTTT
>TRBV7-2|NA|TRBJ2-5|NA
CASSTGYQETQYF
TGTGCCAGCAGTACAGGGTACCAAGAGACCCAGTACTTC
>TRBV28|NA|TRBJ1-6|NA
CASSYQGSNSPLHF
TGTGCCAGCAGTTATCAAGGGAGTAATTCACCCCTCCACTTT
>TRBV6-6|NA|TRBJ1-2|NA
CASSYSGRGPLGGYTF
TGTGCCAGCAGTTACTCGGGGCGGGGGCCACTGGGTGGCTACACCTTC
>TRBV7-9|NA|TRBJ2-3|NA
CASSLAGSGTDTQYF
TGTGCCAGCAGCTTAGCGGGGAGCGGCACAGATACGCAGTATTTT
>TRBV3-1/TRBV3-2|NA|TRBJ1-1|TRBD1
CASSRRQGWGNTEAFF
TGTGCCAGCAGCAGACGACAGGGGTGGGGGAACACTGAAGCTTTCTTT
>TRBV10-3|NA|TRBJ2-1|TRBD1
CAISVIEGANEQFF
TGTGCCATCAGTGTAATAGAGGGGGCAAATGAGCAGTTCTTC
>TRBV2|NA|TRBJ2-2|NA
CASSFRGSNTGELFF
TGTGCCAGCAGTTTCAGGGGCTCTAACACCGGGGAGCTGTTTTTT
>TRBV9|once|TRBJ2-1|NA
CASSKRPKGQNYNEQFF
TGTGCCAGCAGCAAAAGACCAAAGGGCCAAAACTACAATGAGCAGTTCTTC
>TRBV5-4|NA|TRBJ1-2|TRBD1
CASSLPGGVDGYTF
TGTGCCAGCAGCTTGCCAGGGGGCGTAGATGGCTACACCTTC
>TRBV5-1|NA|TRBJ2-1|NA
CASSLDPTYNEQFF
TGCGCCAGCAGCTTGGACCCGACATACAATGAGCAGTTCTTC
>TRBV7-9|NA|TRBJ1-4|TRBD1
CASSLRGTGLTNEKLFF
TGTGCCAGCAGCTTGAGGGGGACAGGGTTGACTAATGAAAAACTGTTTTTT
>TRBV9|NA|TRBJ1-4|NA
CASSLREGFVNEKLFF
TGTGCCAGCAGCCTTCGGGAGGGCTTCGTTAATGAAAAACTGTTTTTT
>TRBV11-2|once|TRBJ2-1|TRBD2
CASSLGGLAGGQFF
TGTGCCAGCAGCTTAGGGGGACTAGCGGGGGGACAGTTCTTC
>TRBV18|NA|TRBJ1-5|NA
CASSPPSRTGGQPQHF
TGTGCCAGCTCACCACCGAGCCGTACCGGAGGTCAGCCCCAGCATTTT
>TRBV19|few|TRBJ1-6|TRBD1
CASSITGGQNSPLHF
TGTGCCAGTAGTATAACAGGGGGTCAGAATTCACCCCTCCACTTT
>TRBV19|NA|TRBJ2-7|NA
CASSRWDGGSYEQYF
TGTGCCAGTAGTAGATGGGACGGAGGCTCCTACGAGCAGTACTTC
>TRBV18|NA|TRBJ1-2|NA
CASSPATGGNYGYTF
TGTGCCAGCTCACCCGCGACTGGGGGAAACTATGGCTACACCTTC
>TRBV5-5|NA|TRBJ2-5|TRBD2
CASSLAGGRQETQYF
TGTGCCAGCAGCTTAGCGGGGGGACGCCAAGAGACCCAGTACTTC
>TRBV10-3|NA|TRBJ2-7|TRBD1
CAISEFTGGKHPYEQYF
TGTGCCATCAGTGAGTTCACAGGGGGCAAACATCCCTACGAGCAGTACTTC
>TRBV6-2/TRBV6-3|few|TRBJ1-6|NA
CASSYANSPLHF
TGTGCCAGCAGTTACGCTAATTCACCCCTCCACTTT
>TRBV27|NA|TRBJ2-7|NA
CASRKDSLYENEQYF
TGTGCCAGCAGAAAAGACAGCCTTTACGAGAACGAGCAGTACTTC
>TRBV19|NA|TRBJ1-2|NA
CASSIRGSRAPYGYTF
TGTGCCAGTAGTATTAGGGGGAGCAGAGCGCCTTATGGCTACACCTTC
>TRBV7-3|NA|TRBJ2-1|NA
CASSWNSYNEQFF
TGTGCCAGCAGCTGGAACTCCTACAATGAGCAGTTCTTC
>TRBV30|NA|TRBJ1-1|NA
CAWDPAVNTEAFF
TGTGCCTGGGACCCGGCGGTGAACACTGAAGCTTTCTTT
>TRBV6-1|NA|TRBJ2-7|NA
CASSEAAGPPYEQYF
TGTGCCAGCAGTGAAGCGGCCGGGCCCCCCTACGAGCAGTACTTC
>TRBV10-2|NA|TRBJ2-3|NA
CASRGDTQYF
TGCGCCAGCAGAGGGGATACGCAGTATTTT
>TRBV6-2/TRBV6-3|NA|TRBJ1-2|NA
CASSSPGQPFHGYTF
TGTGCCAGCAGCAGCCCCGGACAGCCCTTCCATGGCTACACCTTC
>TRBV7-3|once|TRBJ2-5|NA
CASSPGLGETQYF
TGTGCCAGCAGCCCGGGACTGGGAGAGACCCAGTACTTC
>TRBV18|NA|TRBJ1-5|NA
CASSSGGNQPQHF
TGTGCCAGCTCATCAGGGGGCAATCAGCCCCAGCATTTT
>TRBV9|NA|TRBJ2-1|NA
CASSVDGDGYNEQFF
TGTGCCAGCAGCGTAGACGGGGACGGCTACAATGAGCAGTTCTTC
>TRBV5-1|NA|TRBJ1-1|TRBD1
CASNFGTGNTEAFF
TGCGCCAGCAATTTCGGGACAGGGAACACTGAAGCTTTCTTT
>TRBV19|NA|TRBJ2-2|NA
CASSIIAAGSGELFF
TGTGCCAGTAGTATAATTGCCGCGGGATCCGGGGAGCTGTTTTTT
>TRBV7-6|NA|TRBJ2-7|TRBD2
CASSSGTSASYEQYF
TGTGCCAGCAGCTCAGGGACTAGCGCTTCCTACGAGCAGTACTTC
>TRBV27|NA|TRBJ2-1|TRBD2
CASRPGGAGGLYNEQFF
TGTGCCAGCAGGCCCGGGGGAGCGGGGGGCCTATACAATGAGCAGTTCTTC
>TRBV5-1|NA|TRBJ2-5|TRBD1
CASTLYKGAQETQYF
TGCGCCAGCACCCTTTATAAGGGGGCCCAAGAGACCCAGTACTTC
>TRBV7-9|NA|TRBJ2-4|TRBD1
CASSPRTGRQNIQYF
TGTGCCAGCAGCCCACGGACAGGGAGGCAAAACATTCAGTACTTC
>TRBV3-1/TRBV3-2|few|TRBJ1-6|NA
CASSQGGFGGSYNSPLHF
TGTGCCAGCAGCCAAGGGGGTTTCGGGGGATCCTATAATTCACCCCTCCACTTT
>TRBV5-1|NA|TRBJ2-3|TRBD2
CASSLVPGGATDTQYF
TGCGCCAGCAGCTTGGTTCCGGGGGGGGCCACAGATACGCAGTATTTT
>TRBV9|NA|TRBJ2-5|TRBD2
CASSAGGAGETQYF
TGTGCCAGCAGCGCCGGGGGGGCCGGAGAGACCCAGTACTTC
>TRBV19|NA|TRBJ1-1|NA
CASSIRGGNTEAFF
TGTGCCAGTAGTATTAGGGGTGGGAACACTGAAGCTTTCTTT